These 17 T cell receptor beta chains share one sample of origin, sequenced in a study of radiotherapy plus CTLA-4 blockade in lung cancer. Sequenced by immunoSEQ multiplex PCR; TCRdb stores in-frame clones only, minus some. Here the sample spans more than 75,000 clones, approximately 79% being singletons. Sequencing used peripheral blood, obtained from a patient treated with radiotherapy plus ipilimumab. Every receptor here comes from a human donor with non-small cell lung cancer that progressed on radiotherapy plus ipilimumab.

This clone came up a few times. The V call is TRBV6-5, the J call TRBJ2-3; 8 bases are shared with TRBD2. The CDR3 runs to 14 residues. Per the germline V gene, CDR1 is MNHEY and CDR2 is SVGAGI. Losses at the gene ends were 5 bases for V and 4 bases for J; bases not matched to a gene: 5. CDR3 nucleotides: TGTGCCAGCAGTCCCGGGGGGGGTCCAGATACGCAGTATTTT. It is translated as CASSPGGGPDTQYF.

The chain recombines TRBV4-2 with TRBJ2-7, with a possible D match to TRBD2 (6 bases). Germline-derived CDR1 and CDR2 are LGHNA and YNFKEQ. Trimming cost V 1 base and J 2 bases, with 12 bases left between them. The CDR3 totals 15 residues. The CDR3 is CASSQGPGVTYEQYF. The CDR3 coding sequence is TGTGCCAGCAGCCAAGGTCCGGGAGTGACCTACGAGCAGTACTTC.

The chain is built from TRBV9 and TRBJ1-5; TRBD1 might be the D (5 bases). Trimming left V 0 bases short and J 6 bases short, with 13 bases between. CDR3 length: 15 residues. Germline-derived CDR1 and CDR2 are SGDLS and YYNGEE. The DNA of the CDR3 is TGTGCCAGCAGCGTAGGGTGGGGCACCGGTCAGCCCCAGCATTTT. Protein product: CASSVGWGTGQPQHF. The variable domain in full, with the rest retrieved from reference TRBV9 and TRBJ1-5, is DSGVTQTPKHLITATGQRVTLRCSPRSGDLSVYWYQQSLDQGLQFLIQYYNGEERAKGNILERFSAQQFPDLHSELNLSSLELGDSALYFCASSVGWGTGQPQHFGDGTRLSIL.

A few counts support this clone. The rearrangement links TRBV6-5 to TRBJ2-5, with unresolved D. This CDR3 has 14 amino acids. V was clipped by 2 bases and J by 2 bases, with 9 bases between them. Germline-derived CDR1 and CDR2 are MNHEY and SVGAGI. CDR3 nucleotides: TGTGCCAGCAGTTACGTCGGTAATCAAGAGACCCAGTACTTC. This gives the protein CASSYVGNQETQYF.

The chain uses TRBV4-2 and TRBJ1-1, with D unclear. This CDR3 has 13 residues. Trimming shortened V by 1 base and J by 2 bases, and 5 bases separated the two germline ends. CDR1 LGHNA and CDR2 YNFKEQ come from the germline V gene. DNA for the CDR3: TGTGCCAGCAGCCAAGGGGCCAACACTGAAGCTTTCTTT. This translates into CASSQGANTEAFF.

CDR3 nucleotide sequence: TGTGCCAGCAGCCGGAGTGGGGACGAGCAGTTCTTC. Its protein is CASSRSGDEQFF. This sequence joins TRBV7-3 and TRBJ2-1; TRBD1 or TRBD2 may be the D gene (5 bases each). Per the germline V gene, CDR1 is SGHTA and CDR2 is FQGTGA. The CDR3 sequence is 12 residues long. V shed 5 bases and J shed 10 bases, with 12 bases lying between them.

In its sample, this clone was seen a few times. The chain joins TRBV7-8 to TRBJ1-4; no firm D call. The CDR3 is made up of 14 amino acids. From germline, CDR1 is SGHVS and CDR2 FQNEAQ. V lost 1 base, J lost 6 bases, and 9 bases lay in between. The CDR3 spells CASSLGSNDEKLFF. The CDR3 bases are TGTGCCAGCAGCTTAGGCTCGAATGATGAAAAACTGTTTTTT.

The chain uses TRBV11-2 and TRBJ2-5; no definite D call. From germline, CDR1 is SGHAT and CDR2 FQNNGV. V was pared by 5 bases and J by 2 bases, with 6 bases between. The CDR3 consists of 12 residues. CDR3 coding DNA: TGTGCCAGCAGCCGTTCTCAAGAGACCCAGTACTTC. It encodes CASSRSQETQYF. Full variable domain (rest looked up from reference TRBV11-2 and TRBJ2-5): EAGVAQSPRYKIIEKRQSVAFWCNPISGHATLYWYQQILGQGPKLLIQFQNNGVVDDSQLPKDRFSAERLKGVDSTLKIQPAKLEDSAVYLCASSRSQETQYFGPGTRLLVL.

The rearrangement links TRBV5-6 to TRBJ1-5, with 7 bases lining up with TRBD1. The length of the CDR3 is 15 residues. Germline V gives CDR1 SGHDT, CDR2 YYEEEE. J was trimmed by 3 bases and V by 4 bases; bases with no gene match: 7. In DNA form, the CDR3 reads TGTGCCAGCAGCCCCGGGACAGCCAACAATCAGCCCCAGCATTTT. Its translation is CASSPGTANNQPQHF.

This clone has a handful of counts. The chain employs TRBV27 and TRBJ1-5, with D uncertain. The CDR3 is 9 amino acids. V lost 8 bases, J lost 6 bases, and 2 bases lay in between. The germline gives CDR1 MNHEY, CDR2 SMNVEV (reference sequence). The CDR3 DNA sequence: TGTGCCAGCGGTCAGCCCCAGCATTTT. It encodes CASGQPQHF.

The J gene is TRBJ2-2, the V gene TRBV5-1; TRBD2 aligns across 9 bases. V shed 7 bases and J 4 bases; nucleotides not matched to a gene: 8. Germline-derived CDR1 and CDR2 are SGHRS and YFSETQ. The CDR3 totals 15 residues. CDR3 in DNA: TGCGCCAGCCTGAGCGGGAGGCCCCCCACCGGGGAGCTGTTTTTT. Amino acid sequence: CASLSGRPPTGELFF.

This clone is deemed medium-sized. The rearrangement links TRBV28 to TRBJ1-3; D is unclear. The CDR3 contains 15 residues. The germline V and J ends were trimmed by 2 bases and 0 bases, with 8 bases remaining between them. Germline CDR1 is MDHEN and CDR2 is SYDVKM. The CDR3 loop is CASSLNAGSGNTIYF. Written as DNA, the CDR3 is TGTGCCAGCAGTTTAAACGCCGGCTCTGGAAACACCATATATTTT.

The V and J genes are TRBV2 and TRBJ2-7; D gene unclear. From germline, CDR1 is SNHLY and CDR2 FYNNEI. V lost 5 bases to trimming and J lost 6 bases, with 14 bases between them. The CDR3 extends over 13 amino acids. The CDR3 DNA sequence: TGTGCCAGCAGTCCCCCCGAAGGGATCGAGCAGTACTTC. This gives the protein CASSPPEGIEQYF.

The chain is built from TRBV5-1 and TRBJ2-5; either TRBD1 or TRBD2 may fit D (7 bases each). The CDR3 spans 15 residues. V was pared by 2 bases and J by 3 bases, with 14 bases between. Per the germline V gene, CDR1 is SGHRS and CDR2 is YFSETQ. The CDR3 is CASSFLPGGEETQYF. The CDR3 nucleotides read TGCGCCAGCAGCTTCCTCCCAGGGGGGGAAGAGACCCAGTACTTC.

V is TRBV6-1 and J is TRBJ2-3, with TRBD2 matching over 8 bases. Germline CDR1 is MNHNS and CDR2 is SASEGT. With 6 bases clipped from V and 4 bases from J, the junction kept 6 bases outside the gene matches. This CDR3 has 14 residues. The CDR3: CASRRGAGADTQYF. The CDR3 DNA follows: TGTGCCAGCAGGCGGGGGGCCGGAGCAGATACGCAGTATTTT.

This rearrangement joins TRBV15 to TRBJ2-5; tentative D call: TRBD1 (6 bases). Germline loops: CDR1 LNHNV, CDR2 YYDKDF (reference sequence). The CDR3 totals 15 residues. Between the trimmed V and J ends, which lost 0 bases and 1 base, there was a span of 9 bases. The CDR3 bases are TGTGCCACCAGCAGAGATCCAGGGGTCCAAGAGACCCAGTACTTC. This sequence encodes CATSRDPGVQETQYF.

The chain combines TRBV4-1 with TRBJ1-3, with D unclear. The CDR3 sequence is 18 residues long. V lost 0 bases, J lost 4 bases, and 19 bases lay in between. Looked up from germline, CDR1 is MGHRA and CDR2 is YSYEKL. The CDR3 protein is CASSQDSPQRTAGNTIYF. The CDR3 nucleotides read TGCGCCAGCAGCCAAGACTCGCCTCAAAGGACGGCGGGAAACACCATATATTTT.